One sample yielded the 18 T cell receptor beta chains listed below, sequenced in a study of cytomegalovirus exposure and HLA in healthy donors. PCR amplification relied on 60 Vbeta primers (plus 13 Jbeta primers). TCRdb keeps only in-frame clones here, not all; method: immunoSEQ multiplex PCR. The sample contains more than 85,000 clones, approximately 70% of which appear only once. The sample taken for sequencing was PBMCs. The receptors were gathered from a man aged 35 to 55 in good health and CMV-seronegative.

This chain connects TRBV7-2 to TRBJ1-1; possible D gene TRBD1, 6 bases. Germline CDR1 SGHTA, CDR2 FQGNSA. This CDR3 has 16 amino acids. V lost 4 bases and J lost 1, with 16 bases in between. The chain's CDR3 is CASSYHLIGGNTEAFF. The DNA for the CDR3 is TGTGCCAGCAGCTACCATTTAATAGGGGGGAACACTGAAGCTTTCTTT.

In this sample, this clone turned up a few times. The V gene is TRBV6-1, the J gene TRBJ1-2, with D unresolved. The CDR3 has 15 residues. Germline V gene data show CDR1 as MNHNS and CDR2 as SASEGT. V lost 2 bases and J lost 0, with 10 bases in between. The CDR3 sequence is CASSEKVGPNYGYTF. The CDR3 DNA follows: TGTGCCAGCAGTGAAAAAGTCGGTCCTAACTATGGCTACACCTTC.

CDR3 nucleotides: TGTGCCAGCAGCGTAGATGGAGGGGGCTTCTACGGCTACACCTTC. It specifies CASSVDGGGFYGYTF. The chain has TRBV9 and TRBJ1-2, with TRBD1 identical over 7 bases. This CDR3 region has 15 residues. V was clipped by 0 bases and J by 8 bases; unmatched bases: 10. From germline, CDR1 is SGDLS and CDR2 YYNGEE.

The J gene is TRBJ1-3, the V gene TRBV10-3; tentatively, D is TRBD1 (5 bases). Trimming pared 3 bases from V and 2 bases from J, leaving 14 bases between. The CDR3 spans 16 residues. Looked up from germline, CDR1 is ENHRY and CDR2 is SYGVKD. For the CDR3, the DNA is TGTGCCATCAGTGACGTTGGGGCCTGGGCTGGAAACACCATATATTTT. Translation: CAISDVGAWAGNTIYF.

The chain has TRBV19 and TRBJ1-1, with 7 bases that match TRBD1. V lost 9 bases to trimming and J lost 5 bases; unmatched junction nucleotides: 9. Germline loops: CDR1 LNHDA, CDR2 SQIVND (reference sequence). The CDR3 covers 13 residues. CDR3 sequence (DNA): TGTGCCAGCCTCCGAGCAGGGGGTACTGAAGCTTTCTTT. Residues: CASLRAGGTEAFF.

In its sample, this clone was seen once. In DNA, the CDR3 is TGTGCCAGCAGTCCCGTCCCCGGGACTGTAACCTTC. This translates into CASSPVPGTVTF. The V gene is TRBV6-5, the J gene TRBJ1-2; TRBD1 is a possible D gene (5 bases). The CDR3 runs to 12 residues. Germline CDR1 reads MNHEY; CDR2 reads SVGAGI. The V end lost 5 bases, the J end lost 14 bases, and 18 bases lay between the germline ends.

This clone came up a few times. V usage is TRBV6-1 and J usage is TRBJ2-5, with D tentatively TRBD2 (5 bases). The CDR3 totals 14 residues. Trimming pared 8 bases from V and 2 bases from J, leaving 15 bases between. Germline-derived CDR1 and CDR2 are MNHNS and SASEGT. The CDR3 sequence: CASWNAGIQETQYF. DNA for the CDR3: TGTGCCAGCTGGAATGCGGGTATTCAAGAGACCCAGTACTTC.

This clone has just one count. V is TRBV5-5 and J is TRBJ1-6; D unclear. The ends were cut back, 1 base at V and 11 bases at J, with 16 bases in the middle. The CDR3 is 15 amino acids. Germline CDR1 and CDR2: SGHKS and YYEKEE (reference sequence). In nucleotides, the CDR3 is TGTGCCAGCAGCTTGAATGAAGTAAGCGCCACACCCCTCCACTTT. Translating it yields CASSLNEVSATPLHF.

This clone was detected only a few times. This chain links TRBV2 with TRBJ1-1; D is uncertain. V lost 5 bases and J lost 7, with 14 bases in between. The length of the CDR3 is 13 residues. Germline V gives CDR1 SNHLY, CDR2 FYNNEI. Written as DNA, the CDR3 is TGTGCCAGCAGTCTGACAAAAGGCCGTGAAGCTTTCTTT. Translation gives CASSLTKGREAFF.

CDR3 nucleotide sequence: TGTGCCACCAGCAGGGACAGGGGGGGCATTCAGTACTTC. Its protein is CATSRDRGGIQYF. This chain connects TRBV15 to TRBJ2-4; 10 positions agree with TRBD1. Unmatched junction bases numbered 2, after V lost 3 bases and J lost 9 bases. The CDR3 sequence is 13 residues long. Looked up from germline, CDR1 is LNHNV and CDR2 is YYDKDF (reference sequence). Full variable domain (missing parts from reference TRBV15 and TRBJ2-4): DAMVIQNPRYQVTQFGKPVTLSCSQTLNHNVMYWYQQKSSQAPKLLFHYYDKDFNNEADTPDNFQSRRPNTSFCFLDIRSPGLGDTAMYLCATSRDRGGIQYFGAGTRLSVL.

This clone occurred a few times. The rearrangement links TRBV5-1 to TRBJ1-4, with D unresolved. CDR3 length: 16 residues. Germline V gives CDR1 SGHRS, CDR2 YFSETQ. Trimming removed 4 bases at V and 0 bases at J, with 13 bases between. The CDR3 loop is CASSPRSGPTNEKLFF. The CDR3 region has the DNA TGCGCCAGCAGCCCTCGGAGCGGTCCAACTAATGAAAAACTGTTTTTT. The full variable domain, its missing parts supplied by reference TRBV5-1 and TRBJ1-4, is KAGVTQTPRYLIKTRGQQVTLSCSPISGHRSVSWYQQTPGQGLQFLFEYFSETQRNKGNFPGRFSGRQFSNSRSEMNVSTLELGDSALYLCASSPRSGPTNEKLFFGSGTQLSVL.

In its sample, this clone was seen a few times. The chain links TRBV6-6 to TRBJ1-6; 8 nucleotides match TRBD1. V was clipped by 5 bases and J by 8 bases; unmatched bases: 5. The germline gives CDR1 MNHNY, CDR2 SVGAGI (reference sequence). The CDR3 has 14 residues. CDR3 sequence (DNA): TGTGCCAGCAGTATACAGGGGGGCCATTCACCCCTCCACTTT. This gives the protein CASSIQGGHSPLHF.

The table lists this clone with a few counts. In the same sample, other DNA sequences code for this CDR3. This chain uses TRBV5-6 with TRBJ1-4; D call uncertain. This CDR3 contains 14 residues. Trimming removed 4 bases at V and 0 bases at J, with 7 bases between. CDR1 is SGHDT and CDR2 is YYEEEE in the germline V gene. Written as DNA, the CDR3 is TGTGCCAGCAGCCTTCGAGCAACTAATGAAAAACTGTTTTTT. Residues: CASSLRATNEKLFF.

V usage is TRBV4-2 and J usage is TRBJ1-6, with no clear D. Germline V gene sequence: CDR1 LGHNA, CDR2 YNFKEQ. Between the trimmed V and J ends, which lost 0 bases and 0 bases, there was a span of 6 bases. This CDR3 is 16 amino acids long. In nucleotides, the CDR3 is TGTGCCAGCAGCCAAGAGGAGAGCTCCTATAATTCACCCCTCCACTTT. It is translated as CASSQEESSYNSPLHF.

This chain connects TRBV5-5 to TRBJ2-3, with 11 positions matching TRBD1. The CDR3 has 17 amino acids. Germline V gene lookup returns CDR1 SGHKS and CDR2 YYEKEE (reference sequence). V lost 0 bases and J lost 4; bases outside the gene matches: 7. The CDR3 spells CASSLAWGQGDADTQYF. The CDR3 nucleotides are TGTGCCAGCAGCTTGGCGTGGGGACAGGGGGATGCAGATACGCAGTATTTT.

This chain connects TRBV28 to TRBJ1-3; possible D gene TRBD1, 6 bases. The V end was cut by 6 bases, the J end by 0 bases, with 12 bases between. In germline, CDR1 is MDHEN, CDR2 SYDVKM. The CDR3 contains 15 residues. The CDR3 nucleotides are TGTGCCAGCAGAACCAGGGGTTCCTCTGGAAACACCATATATTTT. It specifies CASRTRGSSGNTIYF.

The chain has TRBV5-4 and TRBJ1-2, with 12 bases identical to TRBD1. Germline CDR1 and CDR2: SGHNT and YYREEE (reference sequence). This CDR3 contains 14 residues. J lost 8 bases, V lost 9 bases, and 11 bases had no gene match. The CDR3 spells CATSLIGTGGGYTF. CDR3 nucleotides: TGTGCCACGAGCTTGATAGGGACAGGGGGCGGCTACACCTTC.

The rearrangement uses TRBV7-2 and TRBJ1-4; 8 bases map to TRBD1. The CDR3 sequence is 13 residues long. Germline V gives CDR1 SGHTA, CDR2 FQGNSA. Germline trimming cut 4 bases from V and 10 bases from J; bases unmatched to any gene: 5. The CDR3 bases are TGTGCCAGCAGCTCTAGGACAGGGCCAAAACTGTTTTTT. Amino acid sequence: CASSSRTGPKLFF.